This T cell receptor (beta chain) came from a study of T cells after yellow fever vaccination. Study summary: SMART-Seq v4 Ultra Low Input prepared the low-cell-number fractions.

UMIs and a universal primer site were added when TCR cDNA was made by 5'RACE template switching. TCRdb ran MiXCR on the 5' RACE reads and lists one entry per CDR3 protein. The table lists approximately 120,000 distinct CDR3 sequences, about 15% of them singletons. General observations from the study: Most primary-vaccination clones recurred post-booster (around 97% CD4, 88% CD8).

V lost 0 bases, J lost 4 bases, and 12 bases lay in between. CDR3 length: 15 amino acids. The germline V gene has CDR1 MGHRA and CDR2 YSYEKL. This clonotype was observed a few times. The antigen is unknown. The material sequenced was CD8+ T cells sorted from PBMCs, taken 5 days after the yellow fever booster vaccination. The rearrangement uses TRBV4-1 and TRBJ1-2; D gene ambiguous. This TCR came from a man younger than 35 who received the YFV17D yellow fever vaccine. CDR3 DNA: TGCGCCAGCAGCCAAGAAGGTACCGGCCCCTATGGCTACACCTTC. This translates into CASSQEGTGPYGYTF.